What follows is one TCR beta chain and its context. The data belong to a study of T cells in Graves' hyperthyroidism and ophthalmopathy. The length of the CDR3 is 13 residues. Trimming left V 5 bases short and J 7 bases short, with 12 bases between. CDR1 LNHDA and CDR2 SQIVND come from the germline V gene (reference sequence). There were TCR beta CDR3 regions amplified from RNA transcripts. The HTBI set primed first-round TCR CDR3 RT-PCR. TCRdb ran MiXCR on the multiplex PCR reads and lists one entry per CDR3 protein. The sample comprises under 400,000 distinct CDR3 sequences, around 23% of which are singletons, and over 40% rests with the top ten.

The chain is built from TRBV19 and TRBJ2-1; weak D call: TRBD1 (6 bases). Sequencing was carried out using blood. The sequence was collected from a woman between 45 and 65 years old with Graves' hyperthyroidism. The CDR3 reads CASSQQGKNEQFF. CDR3 DNA sequence: TGTGCCAGTAGTCAACAGGGCAAGAATGAGCAGTTCTTC.